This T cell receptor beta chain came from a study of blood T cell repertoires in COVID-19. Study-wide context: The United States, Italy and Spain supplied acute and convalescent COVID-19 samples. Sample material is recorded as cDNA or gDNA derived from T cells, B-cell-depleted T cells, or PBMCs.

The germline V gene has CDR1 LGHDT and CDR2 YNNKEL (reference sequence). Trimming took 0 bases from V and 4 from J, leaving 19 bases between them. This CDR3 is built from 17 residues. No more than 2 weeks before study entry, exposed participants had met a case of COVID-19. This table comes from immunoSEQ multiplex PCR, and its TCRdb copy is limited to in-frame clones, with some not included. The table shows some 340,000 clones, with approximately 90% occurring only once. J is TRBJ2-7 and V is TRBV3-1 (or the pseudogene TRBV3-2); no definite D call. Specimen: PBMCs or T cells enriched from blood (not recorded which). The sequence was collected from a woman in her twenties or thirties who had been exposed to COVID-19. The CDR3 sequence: CASSQDMALLGRYEQYF. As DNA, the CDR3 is TGTGCCAGCAGCCAAGATATGGCTCTTCTTGGGCGATACGAGCAGTACTTC.